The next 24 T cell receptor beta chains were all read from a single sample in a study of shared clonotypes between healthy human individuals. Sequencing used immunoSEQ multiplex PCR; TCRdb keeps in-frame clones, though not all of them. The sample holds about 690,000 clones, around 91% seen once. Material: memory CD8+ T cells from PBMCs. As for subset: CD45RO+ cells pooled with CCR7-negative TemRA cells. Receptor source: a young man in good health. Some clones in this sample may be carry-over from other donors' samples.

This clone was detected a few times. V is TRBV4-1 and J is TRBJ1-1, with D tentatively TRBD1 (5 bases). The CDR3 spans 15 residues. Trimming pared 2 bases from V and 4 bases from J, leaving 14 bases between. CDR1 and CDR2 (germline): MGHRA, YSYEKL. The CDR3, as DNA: TGCGCCAGCAGCCAATATTTCGGGGGGATCACTGAAGCTTTCTTT. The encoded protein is CASSQYFGGITEAFF.

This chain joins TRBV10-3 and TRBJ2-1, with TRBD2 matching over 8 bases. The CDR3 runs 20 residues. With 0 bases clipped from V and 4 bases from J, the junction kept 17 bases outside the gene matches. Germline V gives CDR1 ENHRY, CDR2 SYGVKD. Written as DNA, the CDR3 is TGTGCCATCAGTGAGTCGAAGCAGGATCTCCGGGTAGCGGGGTACAATGAGCAGTTCTTC. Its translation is CAISESKQDLRVAGYNEQFF.

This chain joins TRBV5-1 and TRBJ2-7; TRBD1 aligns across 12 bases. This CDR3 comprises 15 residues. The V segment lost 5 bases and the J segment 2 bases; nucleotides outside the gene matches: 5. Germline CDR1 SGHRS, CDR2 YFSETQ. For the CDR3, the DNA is TGCGCCAGCAGGACGGGGACAGGGGGCACCTACGAGCAGTACTTC. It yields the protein CASRTGTGGTYEQYF.

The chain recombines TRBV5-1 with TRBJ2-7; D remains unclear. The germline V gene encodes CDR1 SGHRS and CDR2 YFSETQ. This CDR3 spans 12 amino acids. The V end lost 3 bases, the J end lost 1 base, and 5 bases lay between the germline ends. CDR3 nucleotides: TGCGCCAGCAGCTCTGGGTCCTACGAGCAGTACTTC. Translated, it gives CASSSGSYEQYF.

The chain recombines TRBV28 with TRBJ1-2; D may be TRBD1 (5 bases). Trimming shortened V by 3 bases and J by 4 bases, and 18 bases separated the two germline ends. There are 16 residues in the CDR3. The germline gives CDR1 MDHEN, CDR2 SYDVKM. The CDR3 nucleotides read TGTGCCAGCAGTTTCAGTTTTACCGGGGGAGGCTATGGCTACACCTTC. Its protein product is CASSFSFTGGGYGYTF.

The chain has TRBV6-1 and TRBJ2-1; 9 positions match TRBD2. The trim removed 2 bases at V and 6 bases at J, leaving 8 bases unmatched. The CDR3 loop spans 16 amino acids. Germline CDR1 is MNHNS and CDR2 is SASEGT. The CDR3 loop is CASSETAGGPRNEQFF. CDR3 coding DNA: TGTGCCAGCAGTGAAACGGCGGGAGGGCCACGCAATGAGCAGTTCTTC.

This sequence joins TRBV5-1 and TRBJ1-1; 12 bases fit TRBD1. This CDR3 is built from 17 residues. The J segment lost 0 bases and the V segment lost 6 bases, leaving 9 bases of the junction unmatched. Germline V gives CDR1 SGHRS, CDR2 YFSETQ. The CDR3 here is CASTLTGTGGMNTEAFF. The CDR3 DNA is TGCGCCAGCACCCTTACCGGGACAGGGGGCATGAACACTGAAGCTTTCTTT.

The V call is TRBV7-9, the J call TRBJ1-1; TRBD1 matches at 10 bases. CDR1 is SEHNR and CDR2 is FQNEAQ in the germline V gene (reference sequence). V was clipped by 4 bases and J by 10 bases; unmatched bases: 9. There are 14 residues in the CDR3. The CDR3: CASSSLGQGRTAFF. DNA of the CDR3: TGTGCCAGCAGCTCCTTGGGACAGGGGCGCACAGCTTTCTTT.

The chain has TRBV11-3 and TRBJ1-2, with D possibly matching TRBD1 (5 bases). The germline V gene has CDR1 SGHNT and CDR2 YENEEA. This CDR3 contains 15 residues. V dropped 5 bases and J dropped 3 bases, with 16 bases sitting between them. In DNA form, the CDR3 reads TGTGCCAGCAGCAAGCCGACTCGGGGGTACTATGGCTACACCTTC. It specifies CASSKPTRGYYGYTF. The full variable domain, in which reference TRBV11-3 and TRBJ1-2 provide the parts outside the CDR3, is EAGVVQSPRYKIIEKKQPVAFWCNPISGHNTLYWYLQNLGQGPELLIRYENEEAVDDSQLPKDRFSAERLKGVDSTLKIQPAELGDSAVYLCASSKPTRGYYGYTFGSGTRLTVV.

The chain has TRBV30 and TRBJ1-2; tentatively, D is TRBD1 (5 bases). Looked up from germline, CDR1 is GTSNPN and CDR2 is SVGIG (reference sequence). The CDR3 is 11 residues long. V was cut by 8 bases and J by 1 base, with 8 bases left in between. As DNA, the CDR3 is TGTGCCCGGGGGGGTAACTATGGCTACACCTTC. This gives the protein CARGGNYGYTF.

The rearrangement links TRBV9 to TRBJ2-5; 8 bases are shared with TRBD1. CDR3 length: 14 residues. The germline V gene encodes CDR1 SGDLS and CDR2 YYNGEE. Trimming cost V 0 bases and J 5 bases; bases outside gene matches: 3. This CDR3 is CASSVGQGAETQYF. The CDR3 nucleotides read TGTGCCAGCAGCGTAGGTCAGGGGGCTGAGACCCAGTACTTC.

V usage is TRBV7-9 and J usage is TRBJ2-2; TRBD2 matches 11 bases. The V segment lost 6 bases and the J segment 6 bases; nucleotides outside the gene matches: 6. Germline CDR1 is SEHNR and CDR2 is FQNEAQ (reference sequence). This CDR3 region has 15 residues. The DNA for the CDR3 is TGTGCCAGCAGACTACTAGCGGGAGTGGCCGGGGAGCTGTTTTTT. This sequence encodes CASRLLAGVAGELFF.

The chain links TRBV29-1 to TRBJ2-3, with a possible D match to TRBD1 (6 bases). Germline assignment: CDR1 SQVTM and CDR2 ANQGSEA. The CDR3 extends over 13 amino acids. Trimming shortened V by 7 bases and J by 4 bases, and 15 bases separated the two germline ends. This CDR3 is CSALQGRADTQYF. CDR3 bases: TGCAGCGCCCTACAGGGTCGCGCAGATACGCAGTATTTT.

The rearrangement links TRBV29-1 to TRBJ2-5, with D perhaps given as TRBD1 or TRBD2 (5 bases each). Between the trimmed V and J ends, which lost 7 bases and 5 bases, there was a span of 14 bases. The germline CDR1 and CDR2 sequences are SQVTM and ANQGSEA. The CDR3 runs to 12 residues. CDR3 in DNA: TGCAGCGGAGTGAGGGGCGCGGAGACCCAGTACTTC. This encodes CSGVRGAETQYF.

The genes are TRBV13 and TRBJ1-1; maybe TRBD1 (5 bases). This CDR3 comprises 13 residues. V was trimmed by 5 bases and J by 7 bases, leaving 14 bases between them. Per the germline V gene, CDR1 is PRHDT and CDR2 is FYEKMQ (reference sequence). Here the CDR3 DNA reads TGTGCCAGCAGCCCCCGGGGCCCCGGTGAAGCTTTCTTT. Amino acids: CASSPRGPGEAFF. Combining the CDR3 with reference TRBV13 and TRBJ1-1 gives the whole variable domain AAGVIQSPRHLIKEKRETATLKCYPIPRHDTVYWYQQGPGQDPQFLISFYEKMQSDKGSIPDRFSAQQFSDYHSELNMSSLELGDSALYFCASSPRGPGEAFFGQGTRLTVV.

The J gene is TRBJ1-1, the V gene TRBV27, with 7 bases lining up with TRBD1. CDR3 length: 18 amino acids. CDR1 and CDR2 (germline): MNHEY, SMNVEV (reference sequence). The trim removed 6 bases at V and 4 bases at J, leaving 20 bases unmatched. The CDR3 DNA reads TGTGCCAGCAGCAAACGAAAGATCATGGACAGGTTCGCCACTGAAGCTTTCTTT. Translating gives CASSKRKIMDRFATEAFF.

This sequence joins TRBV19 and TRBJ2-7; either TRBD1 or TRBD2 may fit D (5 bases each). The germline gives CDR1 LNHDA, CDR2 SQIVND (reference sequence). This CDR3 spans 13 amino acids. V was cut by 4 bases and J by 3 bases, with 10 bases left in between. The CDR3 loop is CASSTRDGYEQYF. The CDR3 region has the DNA TGTGCCAGTAGTACCCGGGACGGCTACGAGCAGTACTTC. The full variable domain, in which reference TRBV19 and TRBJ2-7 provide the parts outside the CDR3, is DGGITQSPKYLFRKEGQNVTLSCEQNLNHDAMYWYRQDPGQGLRLIYYSQIVNDFQKGDIAEGYSVSREKKESFPLTVTSAQKNPTAFYLCASSTRDGYEQYFGPGTRLTVT.

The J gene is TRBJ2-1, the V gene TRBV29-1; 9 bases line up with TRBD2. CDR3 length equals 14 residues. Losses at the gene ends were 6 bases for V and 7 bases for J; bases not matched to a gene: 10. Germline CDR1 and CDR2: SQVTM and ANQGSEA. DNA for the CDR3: TGCAGCGTGGGGGCGGGAGGGGTAGGGAATGAGCAGTTCTTC. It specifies CSVGAGGVGNEQFF.

The CDR3 DNA reads as TGTGCCAGCAGCTCAGGACGGAGTCGCACAGATACGCAGTATTTT. Amino acid sequence: CASSSGRSRTDTQYF. The genes are TRBV7-9 and TRBJ2-3, with unresolved D. CDR3 length: 15 residues. The germline V gene has CDR1 SEHNR and CDR2 FQNEAQ (reference sequence). The V end lost 4 bases, the J end lost 1 base, and 12 bases lay between the germline ends.

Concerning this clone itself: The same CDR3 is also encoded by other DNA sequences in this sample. The CDR3 protein is CAISESGGYNEQFF. The CDR3 region has the DNA TGTGCCATCAGTGAGAGTGGCGGATACAATGAGCAGTTCTTC. The gene calls are TRBV10-3 and TRBJ2-1; D is unclear. CDR3 length: 14 amino acids. Per the germline V gene, CDR1 is ENHRY and CDR2 is SYGVKD. V lost 2 bases and J lost 4, with 9 bases in between.

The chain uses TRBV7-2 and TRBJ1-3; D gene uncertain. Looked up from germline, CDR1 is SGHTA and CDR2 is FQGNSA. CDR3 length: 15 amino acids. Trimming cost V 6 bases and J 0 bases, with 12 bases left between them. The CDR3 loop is CASSPDASSGNTIYF. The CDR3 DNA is TGTGCCAGCAGTCCCGACGCCAGCTCTGGAAACACCATATATTTT.

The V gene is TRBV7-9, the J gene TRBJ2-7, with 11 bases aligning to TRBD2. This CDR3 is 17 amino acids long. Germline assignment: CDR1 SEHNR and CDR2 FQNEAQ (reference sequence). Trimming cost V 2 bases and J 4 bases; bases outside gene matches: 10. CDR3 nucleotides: TGTGCCAGCAGCTTACCCCCGGGGGCTAGCGGGAGGTACGAGCAGTACTTC. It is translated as CASSLPPGASGRYEQYF.

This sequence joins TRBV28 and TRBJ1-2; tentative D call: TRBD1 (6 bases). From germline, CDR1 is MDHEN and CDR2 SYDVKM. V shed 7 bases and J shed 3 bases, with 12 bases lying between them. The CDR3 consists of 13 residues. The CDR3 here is CASNLQGDYGYTF. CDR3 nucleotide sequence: TGTGCCAGCAACCTACAGGGTGACTATGGCTACACCTTC.

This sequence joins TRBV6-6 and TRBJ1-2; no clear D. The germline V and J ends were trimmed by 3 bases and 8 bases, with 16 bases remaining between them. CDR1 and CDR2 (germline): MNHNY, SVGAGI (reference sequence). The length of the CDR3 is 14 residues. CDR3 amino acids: CASSYSEGPEGYTF. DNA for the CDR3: TGTGCCAGCAGTTATTCCGAGGGCCCGGAGGGCTACACCTTC.